This TCR beta chain was obtained from a study of PD-L1 blockade in urothelial cancer. Whole-study results and caveats: In blood at 3 weeks, tumor-associated clones expanded more among patients with durable benefit.

Germline V gene data show CDR1 as GTSNPN and CDR2 as SVGIG (reference sequence). V shed 0 bases, J shed 7 bases, and the junction held 5 bases outside the gene matches. The CDR3 has 13 amino acids. Repertoires were generated with immunoSEQ multiplex PCR, while TCRdb's copy carries only in-frame clones and drops some. The sample includes some 74,000 clones, around four fifths seen only once; the top ten take less than 8.5%. For this clone: Its cognate antigen is unknown.

Time point reported: pretreatment peripheral blood. V is TRBV30 and J is TRBJ2-7; TRBD2 agrees at 8 bases. The sequence was obtained from a man between 40 and 49 years old with urothelial cancer. The sample in question was PBMCs, obtained around atezolizumab (anti-PD-L1) treatment. The CDR3 sequence: CAWSVRAGGEQYF. DNA of the CDR3: TGTGCCTGGAGTGTACGGGCGGGGGGAGAGCAGTACTTC.